This T cell receptor beta chain comes out of a study of T cells in localized non-small cell lung cancer. This clone has only a few counts. What it binds is unknown. Germline values: CDR1 MNHGY, CDR2 SAAAGT. This CDR3 spans 12 amino acids. Trimming took 5 bases from V and 15 from J; bases not matched to a gene: 10. Study-wide points: Longer overall survival associated with higher blood T cell density; shorter survival with higher adjacent-lung clonality.

Sequencing was performed with immunoSEQ multiplex PCR; in TCRdb, only in-frame clones are kept and a portion is missing. The table includes nearly 4,500 clones, around 21% detected once. The rearrangement uses TRBV6-8 and TRBJ2-1, with 7 bases lining up with TRBD1. The receptor comes from a female donor older than 55 with stage I lung adenocarcinoma. Sequencing was performed on lung tumor tissue, taken before any cancer treatment. CDR3 DNA: TGTGCCAGCAGTCTCCGACAGGGTACTCTGTTCTTC. Its protein product is CASSLRQGTLFF.